The rows below give T cell receptor beta chains drawn from one sample of a study of blood T cell repertoires in COVID-19. Libraries were prepared by immunoSEQ multiplex PCR; TCRdb keeps only in-frame clonotypes and omits some of them. The sample carries over 250,000 clones, roughly 90% recorded once. The sequenced material came from PBMCs or T cells enriched from blood (not recorded which). Receptors originate from a man aged 55-75 years who had recovered from COVID-19. Both conserved end residues are part of each CDR3. The D gene is left open where the match is weak. Clone size is stated in some rows and not others, as once, few, many or a class when expanded.

.	TRBV5-1	TRBJ2-7	.	CASSLGQEGYEQYF	TGCGCCAGCAGCTTGGGACAGGAAGGGTACGAGCAGTACTTC
.	TRBV9	TRBJ2-6	few	CASSVEGANVLTF	TGTGCCAGCAGCGTGGAGGGGGCCAACGTCCTGACTTTC
TRBD1	TRBV4-3	TRBJ2-2	.	CASSQDRRTGYGTGELFF	TGCGCCAGCAGCCAAGACCGTAGGACAGGGTATGGGACCGGGGAGCTGTTTTTT
TRBD1	TRBV6-5	TRBJ1-3	.	CASSYLRDRGSNTIYF	TGTGCCAGCAGTTACCTCCGGGACAGGGGCTCGAACACCATATATTTT
TRBD1	TRBV4-2	TRBJ1-5	once	CASSRQTGGNQPQHF	TGTGCCAGCAGCCGACAGACAGGGGGCAATCAGCCCCAGCATTTT
.	TRBV18	TRBJ1-2	.	CASSPSSRNYGYTF	TGTGCCAGCTCACCAAGCTCGCGTAACTATGGCTACACCTTC
.	TRBV28	TRBJ1-2	.	CASSLGGAVGYTF	TGTGCCAGCAGTTTGGGGGGAGCGGTTGGCTACACCTTC
.	TRBV9	TRBJ1-2	.	CASSPGGAHGYTF	TGTGCCAGCAGCCCCGGCGGCGCCCATGGCTACACCTTC
.	TRBV5-1	TRBJ1-2	.	CASSIRTQNYGYTF	TGCGCCAGCAGCATCCGGACACAGAACTATGGCTACACCTTC
TRBD1	TRBV3-1/TRBV3-2	TRBJ2-5	.	CASSRMGQQETQYF	TGTGCCAGCAGCCGAATGGGACAGCAAGAGACCCAGTACTTC
.	TRBV4-3	TRBJ1-6	.	CASSQDPTVGNSPLHF	TGCGCCAGCAGCCAAGATCCGACAGTGGGTAATTCACCCCTCCACTTT
TRBD1	TRBV25-1	TRBJ1-2	.	CASSEARTGGGYTF	TGTGCCAGCAGTGAAGCCCGGACAGGCGGCGGCTACACCTTC
.	TRBV6-5	TRBJ2-7	.	CASSLSQSGEQYF	TGTGCCAGCAGTCTGTCCCAGTCAGGCGAGCAGTACTTC
.	TRBV6-6	TRBJ1-5	.	CASVLGGGNQPQHF	TGTGCCAGCGTACTGGGGGGGGGCAATCAGCCCCAGCATTTT
TRBD1	TRBV5-4	TRBJ1-2	.	CASSFTGTANYGYTF	TGTGCCAGCAGCTTTACCGGGACAGCTAACTATGGCTACACCTTC
TRBD1	TRBV27	TRBJ2-1	.	CASNHDRADEQFF	TGTGCCAGCAATCACGACAGGGCTGATGAGCAGTTCTTC
.	TRBV6-2/TRBV6-3	TRBJ1-6	once	CASSYPRRSSPLHF	TGTGCCAGCAGTTACCCCCGTAGATCCTCACCCCTCCACTTT
TRBD2	TRBV3-1/TRBV3-2	TRBJ2-7	.	CASSALAGSYVEQYF	TGTGCCAGCAGCGCCCTAGCGGGAAGCTACGTAGAGCAGTACTTC
TRBD2	TRBV30	TRBJ2-2	.	CAWTTYGSGRAGELFF	TGTGCCTGGACCACCTACGGTAGCGGGAGGGCCGGGGAGCTGTTTTTT
.	TRBV9	TRBJ1-2	.	CASSRARDYGYTF	TGTGCCAGCAGCCGGGCCAGGGACTATGGCTACACCTTC
TRBD1	TRBV7-6	TRBJ1-4	.	CASSLAPDRGGNEKLFF	TGTGCCAGCAGCTTAGCCCCCGACAGGGGGGGTAATGAAAAACTGTTTTTT
.	TRBV6-5	TRBJ2-2	.	CASSYRSSGELFF	TGTGCCAGCAGTTACCGGAGTTCCGGGGAGCTGTTTTTT
TRBD2	TRBV19	TRBJ2-3	.	CASSLGLAGRTDTQYF	TGTGCCAGTAGTCTAGGACTAGCGGGACGAACAGATACGCAGTATTTT
.	TRBV9	TRBJ2-2	.	CASSLRDSNTGELFF	TGTGCCAGCAGCCTCCGGGATTCTAACACCGGGGAGCTGTTTTTT
.	TRBV6-6	TRBJ2-7	.	CASSADIPVKYEQYF	TGTGCCAGCAGTGCGGACATTCCGGTCAAATACGAGCAGTACTTC
.	TRBV6-2/TRBV6-3	TRBJ2-2	.	CASSYDGRQRISTGELFF	TGTGCCAGCAGTTACGATGGCAGACAGAGAATATCGACCGGGGAGCTGTTTTTT
.	TRBV14	TRBJ2-5	.	CASSQVPQETQYF	TGTGCCAGCAGCCAAGTCCCACAAGAGACCCAGTACTTC
TRBD1	TRBV7-6	TRBJ2-7	.	CASSLAIGGAVEQYF	TGTGCCAGCAGCTTAGCTATAGGGGGCGCGGTCGAGCAGTACTTC
TRBD1	TRBV5-1	TRBJ1-2	.	CASGPGQLNYGYTF	TGCGCCAGCGGCCCGGGACAGCTCAACTATGGCTACACCTTC
.	TRBV12-5	TRBJ1-2	.	CASGRSPDYNYGYTF	TGTGCTAGTGGCCGATCGCCTGACTACAACTATGGCTACACCTTC
TRBD1	TRBV5-5	TRBJ1-2	once	CASSFPGQGVNYGYTF	TGTGCCAGCAGCTTCCCCGGACAGGGGGTGAACTATGGCTACACCTTC
TRBD1	TRBV19	TRBJ1-6	.	CASSNPGQRVNSPLHF	TGTGCCAGTAGTAACCCGGGACAGCGGGTTAATTCACCCCTCCACTTT
TRBD1	TRBV10-2	TRBJ1-5	.	CASAGQGGNQPQHF	TGCGCCAGCGCGGGACAGGGAGGCAATCAGCCCCAGCATTTT
.	TRBV27	TRBJ1-2	.	CASRRRDALGGYTF	TGTGCCAGCAGACGGAGGGACGCGTTGGGGGGCTACACCTTC
.	TRBV19	TRBJ2-7	few	CASSIARDYEQYF	TGTGCCAGTAGTATAGCGAGGGACTACGAGCAGTACTTC
.	TRBV28	TRBJ1-1	.	CASSLPGYTEAFF	TGTGCCAGCAGTTTGCCCGGTTACACTGAAGCTTTCTTT
TRBD2	TRBV9	TRBJ2-1	.	CASSVQGLAGVSDEQFF	TGTGCCAGCAGCGTCCAGGGACTAGCGGGAGTTAGCGATGAGCAGTTCTTC
.	TRBV27	TRBJ1-1	.	CASKHQGMNTEAFF	TGTGCCAGCAAACACCAGGGGATGAACACTGAAGCTTTCTTT
TRBD2	TRBV7-2	TRBJ2-7	.	CASSSGGRPHEQYF	TGTGCCAGCAGCTCAGGCGGGAGACCCCACGAGCAGTACTTC
TRBD1	TRBV29-1	TRBJ1-1	.	CSVGDRAYTEAFF	TGCAGCGTCGGGGACAGGGCTTACACTGAAGCTTTCTTT
.	TRBV20-1	TRBJ1-1	.	CVTVLNTEAFF	TGCGTCACCGTACTAAACACTGAAGCTTTCTTT
TRBD1	TRBV7-2	TRBJ1-3	.	CASSPIPGQGLVSGNTIYF	TGTGCCAGCAGCCCTATACCGGGACAGGGGTTAGTCAGTGGAAACACCATATATTTT
TRBD1	TRBV2	TRBJ1-5	.	CASSAGTGGRQPQHF	TGTGCCAGCAGTGCAGGGACAGGGGGCCGGCAGCCCCAGCATTTT
.	TRBV6-6	TRBJ2-5	.	CASSNGDILGGTQYF	TGTGCCAGCAGCAACGGGGACATCCTAGGTGGGACCCAGTACTTC
.	TRBV14	TRBJ2-7	once	CASSQAGSVEQYF	TGTGCCAGCAGCCAAGCAGGGTCTGTCGAGCAGTACTTC
TRBD2	TRBV27	TRBJ2-1	.	CASSLSPSGALPYNEQFF	TGTGCCAGCAGTTTATCTCCTAGCGGGGCACTGCCCTACAATGAGCAGTTCTTC
.	TRBV4-1	TRBJ1-2	.	CASSQANMREGWYGYTF	TGCGCCAGCAGCCAAGCTAATATGAGGGAGGGTTGGTATGGCTACACCTTC
.	TRBV5-1	TRBJ1-1	once	CASSRMEYTEAFF	TGCGCCAGCAGCCGTATGGAGTACACTGAAGCTTTCTTT
.	TRBV11-3	TRBJ1-2	.	CASSLRGSQGYTF	TGTGCCAGCAGCTTAAGGGGATCGCAGGGCTACACCTTC
.	TRBV3-1/TRBV3-2	TRBJ1-2	.	CASSQAELLGWANYGYTF	TGTGCCAGCAGCCAAGCTGAATTACTAGGTTGGGCTAACTATGGCTACACCTTC
.	TRBV18	TRBJ2-2	once	CASSPRRGTGELFF	TGTGCCAGCTCACCTCGCAGGGGTACCGGGGAGCTGTTTTTT
.	TRBV30	TRBJ1-5	.	CAWAGGVYQPQHF	TGTGCCTGGGCGGGGGGGGTCTATCAGCCCCAGCATTTT
.	TRBV6-1	TRBJ1-5	few	CASSEAPRDTPGPLKESNQPQHF	TGTGCCAGCAGTGAAGCCCCCCGGGACACTCCAGGACCTTTAAAGGAAAGCAATCAGCCCCAGCATTTT
.	TRBV15	TRBJ2-2	.	CATSRGLRGTGELFF	TGTGCCACCAGCAGAGGTCTGCGGGGCACCGGGGAGCTGTTTTTT
.	TRBV7-6	TRBJ2-2	.	CASSLVSVNTGELFF	TGTGCCAGCAGCTTAGTATCCGTAAACACCGGGGAGCTGTTTTTT
.	TRBV7-3	TRBJ2-1	.	CASSFSSGSYNEQFF	TGTGCCAGCAGCTTTTCCAGCGGAAGTTACAATGAGCAGTTCTTC
.	TRBV29-1	TRBJ1-1	.	CSVRGGDRSPFF	TGCAGCGTGAGGGGGGGGGATAGGAGTCCTTTCTTT
.	TRBV6-6	TRBJ2-7	.	CASSYSKGGEQYF	TGTGCCAGCAGTTACTCAAAGGGAGGTGAGCAGTACTTC